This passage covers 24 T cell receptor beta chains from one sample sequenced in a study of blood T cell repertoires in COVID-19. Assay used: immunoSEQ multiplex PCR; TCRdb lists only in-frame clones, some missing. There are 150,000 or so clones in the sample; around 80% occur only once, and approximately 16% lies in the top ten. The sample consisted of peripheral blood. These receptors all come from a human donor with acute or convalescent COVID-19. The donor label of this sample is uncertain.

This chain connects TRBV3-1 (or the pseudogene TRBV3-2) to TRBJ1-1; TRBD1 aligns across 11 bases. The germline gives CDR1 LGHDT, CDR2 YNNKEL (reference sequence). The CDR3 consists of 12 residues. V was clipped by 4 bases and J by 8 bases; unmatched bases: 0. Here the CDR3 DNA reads TGTGCCAGCAGCCGGGACAGGGGGGAAGCTTTCTTT. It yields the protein CASSRDRGEAFF.

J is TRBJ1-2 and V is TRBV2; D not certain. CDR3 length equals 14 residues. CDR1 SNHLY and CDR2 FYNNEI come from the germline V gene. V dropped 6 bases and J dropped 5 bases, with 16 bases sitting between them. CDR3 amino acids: CASRQQQSPYGYTF. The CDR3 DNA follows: TGTGCCAGCAGGCAACAGCAAAGTCCTTATGGCTACACCTTC.

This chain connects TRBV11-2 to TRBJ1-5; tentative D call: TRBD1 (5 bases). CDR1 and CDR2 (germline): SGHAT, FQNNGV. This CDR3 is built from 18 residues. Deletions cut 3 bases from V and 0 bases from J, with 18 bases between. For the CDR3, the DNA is TGTGCCAGCAGCTTTAAACCAGGGCCGGACTATAGCAATCAGCCCCAGCATTTT. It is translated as CASSFKPGPDYSNQPQHF.

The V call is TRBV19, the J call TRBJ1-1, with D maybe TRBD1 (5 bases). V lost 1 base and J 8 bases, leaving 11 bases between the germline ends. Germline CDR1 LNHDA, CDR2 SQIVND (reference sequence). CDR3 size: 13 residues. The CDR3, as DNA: TGTGCCAGTAGTATAGCAGCCGGGGGGGAAGCTTTCTTT. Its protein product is CASSIAAGGEAFF. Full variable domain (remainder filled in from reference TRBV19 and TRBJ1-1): DGGITQSPKYLFRKEGQNVTLSCEQNLNHDAMYWYRQDPGQGLRLIYYSQIVNDFQKGDIAEGYSVSREKKESFPLTVTSAQKNPTAFYLCASSIAAGGEAFFGQGTRLTVV.

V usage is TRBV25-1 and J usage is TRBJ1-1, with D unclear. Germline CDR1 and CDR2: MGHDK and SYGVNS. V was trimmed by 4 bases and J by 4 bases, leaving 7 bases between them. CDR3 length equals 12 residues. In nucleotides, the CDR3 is TGTGCCAGCAGTGGGGAGGTCACTGAAGCTTTCTTT. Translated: CASSGEVTEAFF.

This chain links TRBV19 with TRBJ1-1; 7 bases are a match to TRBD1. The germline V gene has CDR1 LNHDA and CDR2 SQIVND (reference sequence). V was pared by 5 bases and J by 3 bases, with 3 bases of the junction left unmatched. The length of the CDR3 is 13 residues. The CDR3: CASSRRGHTEAFF. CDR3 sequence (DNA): TGTGCCAGTAGTCGTAGGGGGCACACTGAAGCTTTCTTT.

The chain's CDR3 is CSVQSFTGYGYTF. The CDR3 nucleotides read TGCAGCGTCCAATCCTTTACAGGGTATGGCTACACCTTC. V is TRBV29-1 and J is TRBJ1-2, with D possibly being TRBD1 (6 bases). The CDR3 is 13 amino acids. Germline-derived CDR1 and CDR2 are SQVTM and ANQGSEA. V shed 6 bases and J shed 5 bases, with 16 bases lying between them.

CDR3 in DNA: TGTGCCACCAGCAGAGAGGGACTGCTTGGGGAACTGTTTTTT. This translates into CATSREGLLGELFF. This chain joins TRBV15 and TRBJ1-4; tentative D call: TRBD1 (5 bases). V shed 0 bases and J shed 12 bases, with 14 bases lying between them. Germline loops: CDR1 LNHNV, CDR2 YYDKDF (reference sequence). The CDR3 has 14 residues.

The CDR3 nucleotides are TGTGCCAGCAGCGTTAGAAGTAGCTCCTACAATGAGCAGTTCTTC. Translated, it gives CASSVRSSSYNEQFF. The V gene is TRBV9, the J gene TRBJ2-1; D gene unclear. Per germline, CDR1 SGDLS and CDR2 YYNGEE. The CDR3 extends over 15 amino acids. V dropped 2 bases and J dropped 0 bases, with 9 bases sitting between them.

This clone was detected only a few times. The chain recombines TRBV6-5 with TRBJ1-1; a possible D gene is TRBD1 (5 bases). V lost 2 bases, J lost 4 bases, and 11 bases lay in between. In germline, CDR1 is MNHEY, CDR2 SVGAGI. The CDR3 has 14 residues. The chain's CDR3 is CASSYGGTVTEAFF. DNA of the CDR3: TGTGCCAGCAGTTACGGGGGGACGGTCACTGAAGCTTTCTTT.

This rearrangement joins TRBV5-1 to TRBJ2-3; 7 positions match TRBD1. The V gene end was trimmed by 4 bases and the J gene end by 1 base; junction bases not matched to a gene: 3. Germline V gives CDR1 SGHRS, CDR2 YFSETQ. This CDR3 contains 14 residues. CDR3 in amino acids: CASSLGGRTDTQYF. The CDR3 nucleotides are TGCGCCAGCAGCCTAGGGGGCCGCACAGATACGCAGTATTTT.

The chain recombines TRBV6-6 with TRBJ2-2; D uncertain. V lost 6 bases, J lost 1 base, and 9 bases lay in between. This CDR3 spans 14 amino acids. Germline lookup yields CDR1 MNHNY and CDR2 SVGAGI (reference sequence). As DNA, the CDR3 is TGTGCCAGCAGCCTAAACAGGAACACCGGGGAGCTGTTTTTT. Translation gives CASSLNRNTGELFF.

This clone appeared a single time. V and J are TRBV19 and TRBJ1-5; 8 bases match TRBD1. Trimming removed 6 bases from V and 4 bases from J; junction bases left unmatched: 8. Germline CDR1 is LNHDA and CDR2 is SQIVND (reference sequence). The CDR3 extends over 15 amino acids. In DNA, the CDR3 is TGTGCCAGTAGCCCTGGGACAGGCCCTAATCAGCCCCAGCATTTT. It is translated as CASSPGTGPNQPQHF.

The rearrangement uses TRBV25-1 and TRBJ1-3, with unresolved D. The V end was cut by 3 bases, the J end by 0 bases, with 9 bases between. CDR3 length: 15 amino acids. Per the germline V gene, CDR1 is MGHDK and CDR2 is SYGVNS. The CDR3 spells CASSDWAYSGNTIYF. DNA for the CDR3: TGTGCCAGCAGTGATTGGGCCTACTCTGGAAACACCATATATTTT.

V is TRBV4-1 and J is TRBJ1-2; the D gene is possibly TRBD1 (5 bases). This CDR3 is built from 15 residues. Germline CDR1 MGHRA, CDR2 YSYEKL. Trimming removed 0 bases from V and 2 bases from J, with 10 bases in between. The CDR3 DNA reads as TGCGCCAGCAGCCAAGAGCGGGGACTCAACTATGGCTACACCTTC. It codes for CASSQERGLNYGYTF.

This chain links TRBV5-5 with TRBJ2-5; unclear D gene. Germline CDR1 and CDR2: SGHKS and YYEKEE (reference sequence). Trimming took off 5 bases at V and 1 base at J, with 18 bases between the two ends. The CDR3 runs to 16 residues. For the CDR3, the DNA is TGTGCCAGCAGTCACGGTTCTGGCGGAACCCAAGAGACCCAGTACTTC. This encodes CASSHGSGGTQETQYF.

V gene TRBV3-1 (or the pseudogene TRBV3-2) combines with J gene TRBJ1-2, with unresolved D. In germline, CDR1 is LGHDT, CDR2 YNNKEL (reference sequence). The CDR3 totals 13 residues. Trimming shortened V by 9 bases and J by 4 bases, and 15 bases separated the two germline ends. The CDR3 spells CASTSQATYGYTF. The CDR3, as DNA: TGTGCCAGTACTTCGCAGGCAACCTATGGCTACACCTTC.

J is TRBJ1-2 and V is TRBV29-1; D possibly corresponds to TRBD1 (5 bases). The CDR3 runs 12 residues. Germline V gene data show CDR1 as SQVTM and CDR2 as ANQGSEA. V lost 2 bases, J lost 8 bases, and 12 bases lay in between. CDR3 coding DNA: TGCAGCGTTGAATGGGGCACTGGGGGCTACACCTTC. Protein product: CSVEWGTGGYTF.

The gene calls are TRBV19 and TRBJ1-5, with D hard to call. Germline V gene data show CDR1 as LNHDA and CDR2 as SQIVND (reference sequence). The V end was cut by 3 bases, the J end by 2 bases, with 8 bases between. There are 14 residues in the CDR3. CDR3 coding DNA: TGTGCCAGTAGTATTCGCAGCGGCAATCAGCCCCAGCATTTT. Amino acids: CASSIRSGNQPQHF.

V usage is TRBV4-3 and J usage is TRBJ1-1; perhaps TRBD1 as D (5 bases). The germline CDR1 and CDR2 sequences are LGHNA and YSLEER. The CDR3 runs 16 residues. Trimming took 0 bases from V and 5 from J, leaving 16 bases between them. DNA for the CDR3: TGCGCCAGCAGCCAAGATCCGGGCAGGGTAAAGACTGAAGCTTTCTTT. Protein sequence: CASSQDPGRVKTEAFF.

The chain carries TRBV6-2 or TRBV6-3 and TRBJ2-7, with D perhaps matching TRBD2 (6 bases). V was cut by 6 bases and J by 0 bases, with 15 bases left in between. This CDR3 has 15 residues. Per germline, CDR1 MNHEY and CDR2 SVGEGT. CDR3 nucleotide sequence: TGTGCCAGCAGCATGATGGGGAGGACCTCCTACGAGCAGTACTTC. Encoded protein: CASSMMGRTSYEQYF.

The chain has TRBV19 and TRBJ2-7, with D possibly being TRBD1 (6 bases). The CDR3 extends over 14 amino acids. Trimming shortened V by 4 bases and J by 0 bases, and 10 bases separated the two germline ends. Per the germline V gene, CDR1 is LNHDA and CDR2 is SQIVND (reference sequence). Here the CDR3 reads CASSRNRDSYEQYF. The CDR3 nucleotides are TGTGCCAGTAGTAGGAACAGGGACTCCTACGAGCAGTACTTC.

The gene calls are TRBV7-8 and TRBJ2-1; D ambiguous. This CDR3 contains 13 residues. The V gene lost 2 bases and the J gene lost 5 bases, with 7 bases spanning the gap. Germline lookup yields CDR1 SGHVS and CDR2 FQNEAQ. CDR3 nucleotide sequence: TGTGCCAGCAGCTTATACCTAGACAATGAGCAGTTCTTC. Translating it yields CASSLYLDNEQFF.

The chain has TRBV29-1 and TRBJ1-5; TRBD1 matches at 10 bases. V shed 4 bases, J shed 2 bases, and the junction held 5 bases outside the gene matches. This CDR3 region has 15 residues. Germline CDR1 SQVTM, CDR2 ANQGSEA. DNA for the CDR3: TGCAGCGTTGTAGAGACAGGGGGCCGCAATCAGCCCCAGCATTTT. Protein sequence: CSVVETGGRNQPQHF.